These 2 T cell receptor beta chains share one sample of origin, sequenced in a study of breast tumors, draining lymph nodes, adjacent tissues. TCRdb used MiXCR to reprocess the multiplex PCR reads, holding one entry per CDR3 protein. The sample shows 200,000 to 250,000 distinct CDR3 sequences, 30% to 35% of them seen only once. Breast cancer patients provided tissue from their axillary draining lymph nodes. Sequencing input: axillary lymph node tissue. The receptors shown here come from a female donor with breast cancer. Some clones in this sample may be carry-over from other donors' samples.

This clonotype came up many times. V and J are TRBV5-1 and TRBJ2-1; no clear D. V lost 0 bases and J lost 7, with 8 bases in between. Germline CDR1 and CDR2: SGHRS and YFSETQ. The CDR3 runs to 13 residues. CDR3 protein: CASSLAGRNEQFF. As DNA, the CDR3 is TGCGCCAGCAGCTTGGCGGGCAGGAATGAGCAGTTCTTC.

The chain carries TRBV28 and TRBJ2-2; 7 nucleotides agree with TRBD1. The CDR3 totals 15 residues. Germline V gene sequence: CDR1 MDHEN, CDR2 SYDVKM. After removal of 4 bases from V and 2 bases from J, the junction contained 4 bases not matched to a gene. The CDR3 here is CASSWGQRNTGELFF. The CDR3 bases are TGTGCCAGCAGTTGGGGACAGAGAAACACCGGGGAGCTGTTTTTT.